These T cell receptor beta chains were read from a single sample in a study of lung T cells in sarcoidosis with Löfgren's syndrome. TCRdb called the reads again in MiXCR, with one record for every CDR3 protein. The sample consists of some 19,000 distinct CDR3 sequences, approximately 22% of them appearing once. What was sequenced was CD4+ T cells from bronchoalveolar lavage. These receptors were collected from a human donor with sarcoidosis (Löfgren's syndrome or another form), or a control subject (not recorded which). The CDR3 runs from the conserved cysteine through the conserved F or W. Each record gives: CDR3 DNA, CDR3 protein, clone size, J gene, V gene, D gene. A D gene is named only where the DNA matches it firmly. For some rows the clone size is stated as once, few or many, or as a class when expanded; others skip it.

TGTGCCAGCAGTTACTCTGCCAGGCCAAGGGTGGGCACAGATACGCAGTATTTT,CASSYSARPRVGTDTQYF,medium-sized,TRBJ2-3,TRBV6-2/TRBV6-3,-
TGCAGTGCCCCCGGACAGATAGAAAACATTCAGTACTTC,CSAPGQIENIQYF,medium-sized,TRBJ2-4,TRBV20-1,-
TGTGCCTCCCGGGACAGCACCGTCTATGGCTACACCTTC,CASRDSTVYGYTF,many,TRBJ1-2,TRBV10-3,TRBD1
TGTGCCAGCAGCCCCGATAGCGGGGAGCTGTTTTTT,CASSPDSGELFF,-,TRBJ2-2,TRBV3-1,-
TGTGCCACCAGTGAGGTGGCCGGGGTAGGGCGCAATGAGCAGTTCTTC,CATSEVAGVGRNEQFF,few,TRBJ2-1,TRBV24-1,-
TGTGCCAGCAGCTCCGACAGGGGGCATGGGGAAAGGCTGTTTTTT,CASSSDRGHGERLFF,-,TRBJ1-4,TRBV7-2,TRBD1
TGTGCCAGCACCCTTGGACAGGGGGCGCTTCTAGCTTTCTTT,CASTLGQGALLAFF,medium-sized,TRBJ1-1,TRBV28,TRBD1
TGTGCCACCAGTGACCCGAGAGAGGGATTTAATGAGCAGTTCTTC,CATSDPREGFNEQFF,many,TRBJ2-1,TRBV24-1,-
TGTGCCAGCAGGGGCCTTCAGGGTGTCACTGAAGCTTTCTTT,CASRGLQGVTEAFF,medium-sized,TRBJ1-1,TRBV27,-
TGTGCCAGCAGTTTGTCCGGAGAGGGATCCTTCGAGCAGTACTTC,CASSLSGEGSFEQYF,-,TRBJ2-7,TRBV12-3/TRBV12-4,-
TGTGCCAGCAGTTTACTTGGCCAGGAAGAGTTCTTC,CASSLLGQEEFF,medium-sized,TRBJ2-1,TRBV28,-
TGTGCCAGCAACCCTACAGCAAGCTGTGGCTACACCTTC,CASNPTASCGYTF,-,TRBJ1-2,TRBV2,-
TGCAGTGCTAGAGGTCCCCTAGACAGGGTACACGAGCAGTACTTC,CSARGPLDRVHEQYF,many,TRBJ2-7,TRBV20-1,TRBD1
TGTGCCATCAGTTCCGGGACAGGGGGCGAGCAGTACTTC,CAISSGTGGEQYF,many,TRBJ2-7,TRBV10-3,TRBD1
TGTGCCAGCAGCTCTATGGACCAGGCTTACGAGCAGTACTTC,CASSSMDQAYEQYF,many,TRBJ2-7,TRBV7-2,-
TGTGCCAGCAGTTGGAGCGGGATGGGGACTGAGGCCCAGTACTTC,CASSWSGMGTEAQYF,many,TRBJ2-5,TRBV12-3/TRBV12-4,TRBD2
TGTGCCAGCAGCGAACTAGCGGGTACGAGCACATATGCGCAGTATTTT,CASSELAGTSTYAQYF,once,TRBJ2-3,TRBV28,TRBD2
TGTGCCAGCAGCTCTCCAGCGAGGGGGCGCGAGCAGTACTTC,CASSSPARGREQYF,-,TRBJ2-7,TRBV5-4,TRBD1
TGCGCCAGCAGAATACATCTGAACACTGAAGCTTTCTTT,CASRIHLNTEAFF,few,TRBJ1-1,TRBV5-1,-
TGTGCCAGCAGTCTGCTCCCCTCCTACAATGAGCAGTTCTTC,CASSLLPSYNEQFF,-,TRBJ2-1,TRBV12-3/TRBV12-4,-
TGTGCCAGCAGCTTAGGGTTGGACCCTCTTTACGAGCAGTACTTC,CASSLGLDPLYEQYF,many,TRBJ2-7,TRBV7-2,-
TGTGCCAGCGCAGACGGAATGAACACTGAAGCTTTCTTT,CASADGMNTEAFF,many,TRBJ1-1,TRBV2,-
TGTGCCACCAGCCCCCCCGGGGGGATCAATCAGCCCCAGCATTTT,CATSPPGGINQPQHF,medium-sized,TRBJ1-5,TRBV15,-
TGCAGTGCTGAGAACCGGGACAGGGGCCAAGAGACCCAGTACTTC,CSAENRDRGQETQYF,medium-sized,TRBJ2-5,TRBV20-1,TRBD1